This TCR beta chain is drawn from a study of regulatory T cells in long-lasting Graves disease. Study-wide background: The criterion for persistent Graves' disease was over 5 years of antithyroid drugs with positive TSH receptor antibodies. Study-level results: A greater number of public clonotypes (roughly 2,700) was shared by persistent patients than by new patients (approximately 1,000). TRBV28, TRBJ1-2 and TRBJ2-5 were favored in persistent disease.

This clonotype was detected many times. The antigen is undetermined. Looked up from germline, CDR1 is MDHEN and CDR2 is SYDVKM. The J segment lost 5 bases and the V segment lost 6 bases, leaving 10 bases of the junction unmatched. The length of the CDR3 is 15 residues. Both iRepertoire HTBI primers and Arm-PCR of CDR3 regions were used to build the TCR beta libraries. TCRdb independently ran MiXCR on the multiplex PCR reads; one entry per CDR3 protein. The sample has almost 350,000 distinct CDR3 sequences, about 19% seen once. Time point of the sample: persistent/refractory GD, antithyroid drugs over 5 years with positive TRAb. Extracted PBMC RNA gave rise to the TCR library.

This receptor was obtained from a female donor with Graves disease. The J gene is TRBJ2-7, the V gene TRBV28, with TRBD1 matching over 10 bases. The sequencing here drew on peripheral blood mononuclear cells (PBMCs), taken when the disease was refractory, from a patient treated with antithyroid drugs. In DNA, the CDR3 is TGTGCCAGCAGGGCCGGCGGGACAGGGGTTGACGAGCAGTACTTC. It encodes CASRAGGTGVDEQYF. Complete variable domain (other parts from reference TRBV28 and TRBJ2-7): DVKVTQSSRYLVKRTGEKVFLECVQDMDHENMFWYRQDPGLGLRLIYFSYDVKMKEKGDIPEGYSVSREKKERFSLILESASTNQTSMYLCASRAGGTGVDEQYFGPGTRLTVT.